Below are 32 T cell receptor beta chains sequenced from a single sample in a study of T cell repertoires in ileal Crohn's disease. TCRdb's table, derived via immunoSEQ multiplex PCR, lists solely in-frame clones and lacks some. The table has 7,300 or so clones, 72% seen once; the top ten hold 7% to 9%. Noted time point: neoterminal ileum biopsy at postoperative endoscopy, about 6 months after surgery. Material: ileal tissue. These receptors came from an adult with Crohn's disease.

The chain joins TRBV7-3 to TRBJ1-4; D is unclear. Trimming left V 2 bases short and J 8 bases short, with 12 bases between. Looked up from germline, CDR1 is SGHTA and CDR2 is FQGTGA. The CDR3 consists of 14 residues. The CDR3 coding sequence is TGTGCCAGCAGCTTATCGAGGGTTGACGAAAAACTGTTTTTT. Translated: CASSLSRVDEKLFF. Full variable domain (missing parts from reference TRBV7-3 and TRBJ1-4): GAGVSQTPSNKVTEKGKYVELRCDPISGHTALYWYRQSLGQGPEFLIYFQGTGAADDSGLPNDRFFAVRPEGSVSTLKIQRTERGDSAVYLCASSLSRVDEKLFFGSGTQLSVL.

The chain joins TRBV6-4 to TRBJ2-1; 7 positions match TRBD2. The germline V gene encodes CDR1 MRHNA and CDR2 SNTAGT. The CDR3 totals 15 residues. V lost 2 bases to trimming and J lost 7 bases; unmatched junction nucleotides: 8. CDR3 DNA sequence: TGTGCCAGCAGTGACAGGCTAGCGGCCGGGAATGAGCAGTTCTTC. Translation gives CASSDRLAAGNEQFF.

This clone has more than one count but fewer than ten. V and J are TRBV7-3 and TRBJ2-5; 8 bases match TRBD1. Near its end, the DNA agrees better with TRBJ2-7, so the J call may be wrong. In germline, CDR1 is SGHTA, CDR2 FQGTGA. This CDR3 comprises 14 residues. The DNA of the CDR3 is TGTGCCAGCAGCTTGGCAGGGGGCGGCCACGAGCAGTACTTC. It translates to CASSLAGGGHEQYF.

This chain joins TRBV5-1 and TRBJ2-3; maybe TRBD2 (6 bases). CDR1 and CDR2 (germline): SGHRS, YFSETQ. Trimming left V 9 bases short and J 8 bases short, with 10 bases between. The CDR3 spans 10 residues. The CDR3, as DNA: TGCGCCACACTGGGGGGTACGCAGTATTTT. Amino acid sequence: CATLGGTQYF. The entire variable domain, with the rest obtained from reference TRBV5-1 and TRBJ2-3, is as follows: KAGVTQTPRYLIKTRGQQVTLSCSPISGHRSVSWYQQTPGQGLQFLFEYFSETQRNKGNFPGRFSGRQFSNSRSEMNVSTLELGDSALYLCATLGGTQYFGPGTRLTVL.

V and J are TRBV7-2 and TRBJ1-4; D may be TRBD1 (5 bases). Trimming cost V 5 bases and J 0 bases, with 13 bases left between them. Germline V gene lookup returns CDR1 SGHTA and CDR2 FQGNSA. CDR3 length: 16 amino acids. The CDR3 coding sequence is TGTGCCAGCAGCCTTCTGGGGGGATCAACTAATGAAAAACTGTTTTTT. Translation gives CASSLLGGSTNEKLFF.

This clone showed up just a few times. For the CDR3, the DNA is TGTGCCAGCAGCCGAGGACTGACCGGGGAGCTGTTTTTT. It translates to CASSRGLTGELFF. The J gene is TRBJ2-2, the V gene TRBV14; TRBD2 might be the D (5 bases). Trimming removed 4 bases from V and 5 bases from J, with 8 bases in between. This CDR3 is 13 amino acids long. Germline lookup yields CDR1 SGHDN and CDR2 FVKESK.

Written as DNA, the CDR3 is TGCGCCAGCAGCTCGCTGAAGATCACTAGCGGGAGCAATGAGCAGTTCTTC. Encoded protein: CASSSLKITSGSNEQFF. The chain uses TRBV5-1 and TRBJ2-1; 11 bases match TRBD2. Germline V lookup: CDR1 SGHRS, CDR2 YFSETQ. After removal of 3 bases from V and 6 bases from J, the junction contained 11 bases not matched to a gene. The CDR3 consists of 17 residues.

By its share, this clone is medium-sized. This sequence joins TRBV5-4 and TRBJ2-3; maybe TRBD1 (5 bases). Germline loops: CDR1 SGHNT, CDR2 YYREEE (reference sequence). Trimming shortened V by 4 bases and J by 0 bases, and 9 bases separated the two germline ends. The CDR3 loop spans 14 amino acids. The CDR3: CASSPQGSTDTQYF. The CDR3 bases are TGTGCCAGCAGCCCCCAGGGTAGCACAGATACGCAGTATTTT.

This chain links TRBV20-1 with TRBJ2-5; weak D call: TRBD1 (6 bases). The CDR3 is 11 amino acids. V lost 3 bases and J 4 bases, leaving 6 bases between the germline ends. Germline values: CDR1 DFQATT, CDR2 SNEGSKA (reference sequence). Here the CDR3 DNA reads TGCAGTGCTAGGACAGGAGAGACCCAGTACTTC. Its protein is CSARTGETQYF.

The V gene is TRBV11-3, the J gene TRBJ1-2, with a tentative D call TRBD1 (5 bases). The CDR3 totals 18 residues. Trimming shortened V by 5 bases and J by 4 bases, and 26 bases separated the two germline ends. The germline gives CDR1 SGHNT, CDR2 YENEEA. DNA of the CDR3: TGTGCCAGCAGCGCCTACCCGGACATGGGCCCGTTAAGCTATGGCTACACCTTC. Translation: CASSAYPDMGPLSYGYTF.

This chain uses TRBV5-1 with TRBJ2-7; D possibly corresponds to TRBD1 (5 bases). Germline V CDR1 and CDR2: SGHRS, YFSETQ. The CDR3 is 17 amino acids. Trimming removed 0 bases from V and 0 bases from J, with 16 bases in between. CDR3 bases: TGCGCCAGCAGCTTGGGCCTGGTGGGGCCCAGCTCCTACGAGCAGTACTTC. It translates to CASSLGLVGPSSYEQYF.

This clone was seen only once. The rearrangement joins TRBV7-2 to TRBJ1-2; 7 bases are a match to TRBD1. V dropped 3 bases and J dropped 6; count of bases not matched to a gene: 4. The CDR3 consists of 13 residues. CDR1 SGHTA and CDR2 FQGNSA come from the germline V gene. CDR3 coding DNA: TGTGCCAGCAGCTTTGACAGGGTTCATGGCTACACCTTC. Translating gives CASSFDRVHGYTF.

The genes are TRBV2 and TRBJ1-4; 7 bases are a match to TRBD1. After removal of 5 bases from V and 12 bases from J, the junction contained 6 bases not matched to a gene. Germline CDR1 SNHLY, CDR2 FYNNEI. This CDR3 contains 12 residues. The CDR3 region has the DNA TGTGCCAGCAGTCCGACAGGGAAGGAACTGTTTTTT. It yields the protein CASSPTGKELFF.

This clone showed up just once. The CDR3 sequence is CASSYERNTEAFF. CDR3 sequence (DNA): TGTGCCAGCAGTTATGAGAGGAACACTGAAGCTTTCTTT. The V and J genes are TRBV6-5 and TRBJ1-1; no clear D. The CDR3 covers 13 residues. In germline, CDR1 is MNHEY, CDR2 SVGAGI. Trimming took 3 bases from V and 1 from J, leaving 6 bases between them.

This clone turned up a few times. The CDR3 nucleotides are TGTGCCAGCCCGATCTCCAATAAATTCAGGGGGACCACTGAAGCTTTCTTT. Protein product: CASPISNKFRGTTEAFF. This rearrangement joins TRBV27 to TRBJ1-1; 7 bases agree with TRBD1. V shed 8 bases and J 4 bases; nucleotides not matched to a gene: 19. This CDR3 contains 17 residues. CDR1 is MNHEY, CDR2 SMNVEV, per germline (reference sequence).

V usage is TRBV6-6 and J usage is TRBJ1-1; D is perhaps TRBD1 (5 bases). Trimming took 4 bases from V and 5 from J, leaving 8 bases between them. Per the germline V gene, CDR1 is MNHNY and CDR2 is SVGAGI (reference sequence). This CDR3 is 12 amino acids long. The CDR3 nucleotides read TGTGCCAGCAGTTCCCAGGGAACTGAAGCTTTCTTT. This gives the protein CASSSQGTEAFF.

The V gene is TRBV5-8, the J gene TRBJ1-6, with no clear D. With 0 bases removed from V and 9 bases from J, the gap between germline ends came to 7 bases. CDR1 and CDR2 (germline): SGHTS, YDEGEE. The CDR3 length is 13 residues. The CDR3 DNA reads as TGTGCCAGCAGCTTGGTTTCCCTTTCACCCCTCCACTTT. It encodes CASSLVSLSPLHF.

This clone turned up a few times. The rearrangement joins TRBV5-6 to TRBJ2-2; 8 bases agree with TRBD2. Germline trimming cut 4 bases from V and 3 bases from J; bases unmatched to any gene: 8. The CDR3 is 16 amino acids. Germline V gene sequence: CDR1 SGHDT, CDR2 YYEEEE. CDR3 nucleotide sequence: TGTGCCAGCAGCGACCTCGGGGGGGCGTACACCGGGGAGCTGTTTTTT. Translated, it gives CASSDLGGAYTGELFF.

The rearrangement joins TRBV2 to TRBJ1-2, with no clear D. The CDR3 length is 13 residues. Germline CDR1 and CDR2: SNHLY and FYNNEI. The ends were cut back, 4 bases at V and 8 bases at J, with 14 bases in the middle. The CDR3 protein is CASSVLEREGYTF. Written as DNA, the CDR3 is TGTGCCAGCAGTGTTCTGGAGCGAGAAGGCTACACCTTC.

The chain links TRBV18 to TRBJ2-3; D is perhaps TRBD1 (6 bases). Germline V gene data show CDR1 as KGHSH and CDR2 as LQKENI. The V and J ends lost 3 bases and 2 bases respectively, with 18 bases between them. This CDR3 has 17 residues. The CDR3 reads CASSPKDSPLYTDTQYF. CDR3 sequence (DNA): TGTGCCAGCTCACCTAAGGACAGCCCGCTTTACACAGATACGCAGTATTTT.

The chain is built from TRBV2 and TRBJ2-3; D is ambiguous. The germline gives CDR1 SNHLY, CDR2 FYNNEI. Trimming took 6 bases from V and 1 from J, leaving 5 bases between them. The CDR3 loop spans 12 amino acids. The CDR3 is CASRLGTDTQYF. The CDR3 region has the DNA TGTGCCAGCAGACTTGGCACAGATACGCAGTATTTT.

This chain uses TRBV6-5 with TRBJ2-5, with 7 nucleotides matching TRBD2. CDR1 MNHEY and CDR2 SVGAGI come from the germline V gene. Trimming removed 2 bases from V and 4 bases from J; junction bases left unmatched: 1. The CDR3 has 13 amino acids. DNA for the CDR3: TGTGCCAGCAGTTACCCGGGGGGAGAGACCCAGTACTTC. Residues: CASSYPGGETQYF.

The chain links TRBV29-1 to TRBJ2-5; TRBD2 agrees at 7 bases. The J call is uncertain, as TRBJ2-7 better fits the DNA end. Germline-derived CDR1 and CDR2 are SQVTM and ANQGSEA. The CDR3 is made up of 13 amino acids. The CDR3 bases are TGCAGCGTTGACCAGCGGGGAACCTACGAGCAGTACTTC. Amino acids: CSVDQRGTYEQYF.

V is TRBV6-5 and J is TRBJ2-7, with 9 nucleotides matching TRBD1. The CDR3 covers 16 residues. The germline V gene has CDR1 MNHEY and CDR2 SVGAGI. Trimming at V came to 4 bases and at J to 0 bases, leaving 7 bases not matched to a gene. The CDR3 nucleotides are TGTGCCAGCAGTTCATTGGGACAGGGTGGCTCCTACGAGCAGTACTTC. It specifies CASSSLGQGGSYEQYF.

This chain uses TRBV5-1 with TRBJ1-4, with a weak D call TRBD1 (6 bases). The V end lost 5 bases, the J end lost 3 bases, and 11 bases lay between the germline ends. Germline CDR1 is SGHRS and CDR2 is YFSETQ. The CDR3 extends over 14 amino acids. CDR3 region: CASSTDSPNEKLFF. The CDR3 nucleotides are TGCGCCAGCAGTACGGACAGCCCTAATGAAAAACTGTTTTTT. Drawing the rest from reference TRBV5-1 and TRBJ1-4, the complete variable domain is KAGVTQTPRYLIKTRGQQVTLSCSPISGHRSVSWYQQTPGQGLQFLFEYFSETQRNKGNFPGRFSGRQFSNSRSEMNVSTLELGDSALYLCASSTDSPNEKLFFGSGTQLSVL.

This clone came up a few times. The chain carries TRBV11-2 and TRBJ2-7; tentatively, D is TRBD2 (6 bases). The V and J ends lost 1 base and 2 bases respectively, with 9 bases between them. This CDR3 is built from 14 residues. Per the germline V gene, CDR1 is SGHAT and CDR2 is FQNNGV. CDR3 DNA sequence: TGTGCCAGCAGCTTAGGACTAGGCCCCTACGAGCAGTACTTC. Its translation is CASSLGLGPYEQYF.

The table lists this clone with a few counts. V usage is TRBV11-2 and J usage is TRBJ2-7; 8 positions agree with TRBD1. CDR3 length equals 14 residues. CDR1 SGHAT and CDR2 FQNNGV come from the germline V gene. V shed 1 base and J 5 bases; nucleotides not matched to a gene: 4. The CDR3 bases are TGTGCCAGCAGCTTAGTCGGACAGGGAGACGAGCAGTACTTC. Translated: CASSLVGQGDEQYF.

In this sample, this clone turned up a few times. One base away lies a much larger clone, so this may be a sequencing read error. The same CDR3 is also encoded by other DNA sequences in this sample. The chain's CDR3 is CASSRTVSSYNSPLHF. The CDR3 coding sequence is TGTGCCAGTAGTCGGACAGTGAGCTCCTATAATTCCCCCCTCCACTTT. This chain joins TRBV19 and TRBJ1-6; perhaps TRBD1 as D (6 bases). The length of the CDR3 is 16 residues. Germline loops: CDR1 LNHDA, CDR2 SQIVND (reference sequence). Full variable domain (missing parts from reference TRBV19 and TRBJ1-6): DGGITQSPKYLFRKEGQNVTLSCEQNLNHDAMYWYRQDPGQGLRLIYYSQIVNDFQKGDIAEGYSVSREKKESFPLTVTSAQKNPTAFYLCASSRTVSSYNSPLHFGNGTRLTVT.

A single count supports this clone. CDR3 region: CAWRPSGSQETQYF. The CDR3, as DNA: TGTGCCTGGAGACCTAGCGGCTCTCAAGAGACCCAGTACTTC. The rearrangement uses TRBV30 and TRBJ2-5; TRBD2 matches 7 bases. The CDR3 has 14 amino acids. V gave up 3 bases and J gave up 2 bases; unmatched junction bases: 6. Germline values: CDR1 GTSNPN, CDR2 SVGIG (reference sequence).

V is TRBV30 and J is TRBJ2-2; 10 bases fit TRBD1. The trim removed 8 bases at V and 7 bases at J, leaving 13 bases unmatched. The germline V gene encodes CDR1 GTSNPN and CDR2 SVGIG (reference sequence). This CDR3 comprises 15 residues. In nucleotides, the CDR3 is TGTGCCAGACACCGGGACAGGGGTATCAGCGGGGAGCTGTTTTTT. Protein: CARHRDRGISGELFF.

This clone is a singleton in its sample. V is TRBV10-3 and J is TRBJ2-7; the D gene is possibly TRBD2 (6 bases). Looked up from germline, CDR1 is ENHRY and CDR2 is SYGVKD. Trimming left V 6 bases short and J 5 bases short, with 11 bases between. The length of the CDR3 is 12 residues. CDR3 loop: CAISAGSHEQYF. Here the CDR3 DNA reads TGTGCCATCAGCGCCGGGAGCCACGAGCAGTACTTC.

The chain recombines TRBV1 with TRBJ1-5; the D call of TRBD1 is as the table states it, not checked on the DNA. TRBV1 is a pseudogene. The CDR3 has 18 residues. In DNA, the CDR3 is TGCACCAGCAGCCAGGGGCCCCACGGCGAGTTGTACGATCAGCCCCAGCATTTT. Protein product: CTSSQGPHGELYDQPQHF.